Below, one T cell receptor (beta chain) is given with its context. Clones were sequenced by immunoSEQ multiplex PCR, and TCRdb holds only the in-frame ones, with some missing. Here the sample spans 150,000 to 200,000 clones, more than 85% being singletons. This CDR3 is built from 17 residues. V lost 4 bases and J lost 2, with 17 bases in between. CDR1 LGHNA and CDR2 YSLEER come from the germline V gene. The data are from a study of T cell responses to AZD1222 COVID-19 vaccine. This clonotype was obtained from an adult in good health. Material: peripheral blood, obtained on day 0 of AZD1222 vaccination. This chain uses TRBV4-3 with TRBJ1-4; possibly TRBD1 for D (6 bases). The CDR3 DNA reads TGCGCCAGCAGCCGCCGGACAGCGGTGGGGACTAATGAAAAACTGTTTTTT. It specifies CASSRRTAVGTNEKLFF.